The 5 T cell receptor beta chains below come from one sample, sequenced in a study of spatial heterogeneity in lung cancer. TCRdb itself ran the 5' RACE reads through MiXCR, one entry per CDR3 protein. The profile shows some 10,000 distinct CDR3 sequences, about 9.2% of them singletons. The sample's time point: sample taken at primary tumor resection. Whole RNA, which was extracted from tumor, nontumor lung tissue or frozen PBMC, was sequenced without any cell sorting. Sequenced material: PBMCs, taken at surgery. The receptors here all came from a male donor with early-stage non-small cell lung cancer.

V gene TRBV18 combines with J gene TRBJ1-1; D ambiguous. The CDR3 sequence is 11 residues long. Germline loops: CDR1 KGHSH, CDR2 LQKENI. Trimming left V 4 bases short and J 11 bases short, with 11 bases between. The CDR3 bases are TGTGCCAGCTCACTAGGGCCGAAGGCTTTCTTT. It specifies CASSLGPKAFF.

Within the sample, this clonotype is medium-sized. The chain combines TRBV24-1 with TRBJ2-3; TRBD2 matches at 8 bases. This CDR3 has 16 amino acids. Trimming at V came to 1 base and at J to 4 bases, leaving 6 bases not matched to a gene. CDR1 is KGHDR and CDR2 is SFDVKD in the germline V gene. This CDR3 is CATSDFFGGAADTQYF. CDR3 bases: TGTGCCACCAGTGATTTCTTCGGGGGGGCGGCAGATACGCAGTATTTT.

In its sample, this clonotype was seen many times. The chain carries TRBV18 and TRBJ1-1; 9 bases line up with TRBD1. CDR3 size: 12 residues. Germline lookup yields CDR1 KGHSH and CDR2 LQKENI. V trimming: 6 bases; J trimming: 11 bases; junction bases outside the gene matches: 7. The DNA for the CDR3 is TGTGCCAGCTCGCAAAGGACAGGGGAGGCTTTCTTT. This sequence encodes CASSQRTGEAFF. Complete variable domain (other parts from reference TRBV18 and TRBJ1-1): NAGVMQNPRHLVRRRGQEARLRCSPMKGHSHVYWYRQLPEEGLKFMVYLQKENIIDESGMPKERFSAEFPKEGPSILRIQQVVRGDSAAYFCASSQRTGEAFFGQGTRLTVV.

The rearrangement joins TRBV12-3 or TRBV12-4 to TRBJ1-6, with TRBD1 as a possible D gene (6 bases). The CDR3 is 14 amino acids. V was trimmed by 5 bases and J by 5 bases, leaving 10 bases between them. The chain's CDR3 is CASSRTENNSPLHF. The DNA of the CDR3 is TGTGCCAGCAGTCGGACAGAAAATAATTCACCCCTCCACTTT.

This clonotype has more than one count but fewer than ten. The CDR3 reads CASSQEPSGASSTDTQYF. CDR3 DNA sequence: TGTGCCAGCAGCCAAGAGCCTAGCGGGGCTTCCAGCACAGATACGCAGTATTTT. The J gene is TRBJ2-3, the V gene TRBV4-2, with TRBD2 identical over 9 bases. J lost 0 bases, V lost 0 bases, and 7 bases had no gene match. This CDR3 has 18 residues. The germline gives CDR1 LGHNA, CDR2 YNFKEQ.